There are a few counts of the clone carrying this T cell receptor beta chain. TCRdb fed the 5' RACE reads into MiXCR, producing one record per CDR3 protein. Of about 110,000 distinct CDR3 sequences listed, roughly a sixth are singletons. Per germline, CDR1 SEHNR and CDR2 FQNEAQ (reference sequence). This CDR3 spans 13 amino acids. V was cut by 11 bases and J by 4 bases, with 17 bases left in between. The data are from a study of T-cell memory formation after mild COVID-19. The chain is built from TRBV7-9 and TRBJ2-5; possibly TRBD1 or TRBD2 for D (5 bases each). The sequenced sample was PBMCs or a T cell subset sorted from them (not recorded which). The clonotype comes from a man aged 18 to 35 who had mild COVID-19 (a few samples of this study predate the infection). Cell type and time point are not known. In DNA, the CDR3 is TGTGCCGGCTCGGGGCAGTCGCGAGAGACCCAGTACTTC. Its translation is CAGSGQSRETQYF.